These T cell receptor beta chains were read from a single sample in a study of blood T cell repertoires in COVID-19. The method was immunoSEQ multiplex PCR; TCRdb's version includes in-frame clones alone and lacks a portion of them. Among a few hundred thousand clones listed, about 88% were seen once. Source material: PBMCs or T cells enriched from blood (not recorded which). The receptors shown here come from a woman in her twenties or thirties who had recovered from COVID-19. Both conserved end residues are part of each CDR3. Each record gives: clone size, D gene, J gene, V gene, CDR3 DNA, CDR3 protein. D genes are given only for firm matches. Only part of the rows carry a size: once, few, many, or a class if the clone is expanded.

>once|-|TRBJ1-5|TRBV30
TGTGCCTGGAGTGGAGGGGACTATCAGCCCCAGCATTTT
CAWSGGDYQPQHF
>-|TRBD2|TRBJ2-3|TRBV23-1
TGCGCCAGCAGTCCCCCCGGGACTAGCGGGAGGATCGAACGCACAGATACGCAGTATTTT
CASSPPGTSGRIERTDTQYF
>-|TRBD1|TRBJ2-7|TRBV5-1
TGCGCCAGCAGCTTGCCCGGGACAGCCTCCTACGAGCAGTACTTC
CASSLPGTASYEQYF
>-|TRBD1|TRBJ1-2|TRBV10-3
TGTGCCATCAGTGCCGGGACAGGGGGTTTTGGCTACACCTTC
CAISAGTGGFGYTF
>-|-|TRBJ1-1|TRBV19
TGTGCCAGTAGGACTGGTTCCCAGGGGAGGAACACTGAAGCTTTCTTT
CASRTGSQGRNTEAFF
>once|TRBD2|TRBJ2-7|TRBV28
TGTGCCAGCACCCCCGGGGGGAATAGCGGGGGCTTCTACGAGCAGTACTTC
CASTPGGNSGGFYEQYF
>-|-|TRBJ2-5|TRBV2
TGTGCCAGCAGTGAATGGAGCAGGGTACAAGAGACCCAGTACTTC
CASSEWSRVQETQYF
>-|-|TRBJ2-7|TRBV19
TGTGCCAGTAGTATGCTTAGCCGGTGCCTAGCAGGCTCCTACGAGCAGTACTTC
CASSMLSRCLAGSYEQYF
>-|-|TRBJ2-2|TRBV2
TGTGCCAGCAGTGATTACGGGAGAGGGACCGGGGAGCTGTTTTTT
CASSDYGRGTGELFF
>-|TRBD1|TRBJ2-1|TRBV15
TGTGCCACCAGCAGACGGGGACAGTCCAATGAGCAGTTCTTC
CATSRRGQSNEQFF
>once|TRBD1|TRBJ2-3|TRBV19
TGTGCCAGCATGAACGGACAGGACACAGATACGCAGTATTTT
CASMNGQDTDTQYF
>-|-|TRBJ2-2|TRBV19
TGTGCCAGTAGTCCCCCCGGGACCGGGGAGCTGTTTTTT
CASSPPGTGELFF
>-|TRBD2|TRBJ2-1|TRBV19
TGTGCCAGTAGTAAATGGGAGGGGAACAGGGGAAGACTAGCGGTTATCTACAATGAGCAGTTCTTC
CASSKWEGNRGRLAVIYNEQFF